This T cell receptor beta chain was recorded in a study of cytomegalovirus exposure and HLA in healthy donors. The CDR3 loop spans 15 amino acids. Germline loops: CDR1 SQVTM, CDR2 ANQGSEA. V was cut by 4 bases and J by 6 bases, with 21 bases left in between. The PCR contained 60 Vbeta and 13 Jbeta primers. Profiling relied on immunoSEQ multiplex PCR, and the TCRdb table lists in-frame clones only, not all of them. Of around 160,000 clones in the sample, around 85% were seen once. This chain joins TRBV29-1 and TRBJ1-2, with D perhaps TRBD1 (6 bases). The sequence was obtained from a man aged 18 to 35 in good health and CMV-seropositive. The source material was PBMCs. The CDR3 coding sequence is TGCAGCGTTGTGTCAATGATGGGGCAGGGGCATGGCTACACCTTC. It is translated as CSVVSMMGQGHGYTF.